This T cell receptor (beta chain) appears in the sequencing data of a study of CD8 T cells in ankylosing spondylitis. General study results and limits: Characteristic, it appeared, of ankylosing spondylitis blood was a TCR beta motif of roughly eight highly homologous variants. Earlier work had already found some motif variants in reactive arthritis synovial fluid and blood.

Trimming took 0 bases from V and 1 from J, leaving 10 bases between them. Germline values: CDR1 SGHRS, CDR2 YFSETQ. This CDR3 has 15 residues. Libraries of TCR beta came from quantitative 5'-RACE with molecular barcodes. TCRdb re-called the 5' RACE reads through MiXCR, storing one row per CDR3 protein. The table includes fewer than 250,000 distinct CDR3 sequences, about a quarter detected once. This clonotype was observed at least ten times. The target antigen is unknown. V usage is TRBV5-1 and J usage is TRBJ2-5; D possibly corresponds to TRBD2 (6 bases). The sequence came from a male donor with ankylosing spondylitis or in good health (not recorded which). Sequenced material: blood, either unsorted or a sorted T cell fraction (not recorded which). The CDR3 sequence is CASSLGGSGQETQYF. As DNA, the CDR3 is TGCGCCAGCAGCTTGGGCGGTAGCGGCCAAGAGACCCAGTACTTC.